Presented here are 6 T cell receptor beta chains from one specimen sequenced in a study of cytomegalovirus exposure and HLA in healthy donors. 60 Vbeta and 13 Jbeta primers were used in PCR. TCRdb's copy holds only in-frame clones and misses some; the assay was immunoSEQ multiplex PCR. The sample has 150,000 or so clones, about 80% seen once. The sample comprised PBMCs. These receptors came from a woman in her forties in good health and CMV-seronegative.

The chain uses TRBV7-8 and TRBJ2-3; D gene uncertain. This CDR3 region has 11 residues. The germline V gene has CDR1 SGHVS and CDR2 FQNEAQ. V shed 6 bases and J shed 5 bases, with 6 bases lying between them. The CDR3 is CASRGLDTQYF. The CDR3 DNA sequence: TGTGCCAGCAGGGGCCTAGATACGCAGTATTTT.

This rearrangement joins TRBV6-1 to TRBJ2-3, with 8 bases aligning to TRBD2. The V and J ends lost 3 bases and 2 bases, in that order; junction bases with no gene match: 4. The CDR3 sequence is 15 residues long. The germline CDR1 and CDR2 sequences are MNHNS and SASEGT. CDR3 DNA sequence: TGTGCCAGCAGTGAGATTAGCGGGGCCACAGATACGCAGTATTTT. It is translated as CASSEISGATDTQYF.

The chain carries TRBV7-3 and TRBJ1-5, with 7 positions matching TRBD1. The V segment lost 1 base and the J segment 5 bases; nucleotides outside the gene matches: 14. The germline V gene encodes CDR1 SGHTA and CDR2 FQGTGA. The CDR3 has 18 residues. The CDR3 reads CASSLSWSDRATDQPQHF. DNA for the CDR3: TGTGCCAGCAGCTTAAGTTGGTCTGACAGGGCTACTGATCAGCCCCAGCATTTT.

The V gene is TRBV10-3, the J gene TRBJ1-1; D is ambiguous. The CDR3 spans 14 residues. V was trimmed by 3 bases and J by 0 bases, leaving 8 bases between them. Germline V gene data show CDR1 as ENHRY and CDR2 as SYGVKD. The CDR3 protein is CAISELTMNTEAFF. The DNA for the CDR3 is TGTGCCATCAGTGAATTAACAATGAACACTGAAGCTTTCTTT.

This clone occurred a few times. The chain recombines TRBV7-2 with TRBJ2-3, with a tentative D call TRBD2 (7 bases). The CDR3 runs 14 residues. CDR1 is SGHTA and CDR2 is FQGNSA in the germline V gene. The V end lost 2 bases, the J end lost 4 bases, and 10 bases lay between the germline ends. The CDR3 coding sequence is TGTGCCAGCAGCTTAACAGGGAGGGCAGATACGCAGTATTTT. Residues: CASSLTGRADTQYF.

The chain joins TRBV5-1 to TRBJ2-7; 8 bases are shared with TRBD1. With V trimmed by 0 bases and J by 3 bases, 8 bases remained unmatched. The CDR3 extends over 16 amino acids. Germline CDR1 reads SGHRS; CDR2 reads YFSETQ. CDR3 DNA sequence: TGCGCCAGCAGCTTGGATTCCGGACAGGGAGTCTACGAGCAGTACTTC. It specifies CASSLDSGQGVYEQYF.